The source of this TCR beta chain is a study of OX40 agonist ivuxolimab in advanced cancers. Study-level background: At doses from 0.01 to 10 mg/kg, patients were given intravenous ivuxolimab every 2 weeks. Study-level findings and limits: Individuals who were partial responders at 0.1-3.0 mg/kg had clonal expansion that ranked among the lowest. The investigators did not determine what antigen specificity the expanded peripheral T cells had.

With respect to this clone: Its specificity is not known.

CDR3 length: 18 amino acids. Germline trimming cut 0 bases from V and 6 bases from J; bases unmatched to any gene: 13. Per the germline V gene, CDR1 is MGHRA and CDR2 is YSYEKL. Generated by immunoSEQ multiplex PCR, the TCRdb table keeps only in-frame clones and is missing some. The repertoire holds roughly 140,000 clones, with around 94% as singletons. Sequencing was performed on CD4+ or CD8+ T cells sorted from blood, taken in a trial of the OX40 agonist ivuxolimab. The clonotype comes from an adult with an advanced solid tumor such as melanoma, head and neck, liver or kidney cancer. This chain links TRBV4-1 with TRBJ2-3, with 9 nucleotides matching TRBD2. The CDR3 protein is CASSQDPPRVAGVDTQYF. The CDR3 nucleotides read TGCGCCAGCAGCCAAGACCCTCCCAGGGTAGCGGGGGTGGATACGCAGTATTTT.